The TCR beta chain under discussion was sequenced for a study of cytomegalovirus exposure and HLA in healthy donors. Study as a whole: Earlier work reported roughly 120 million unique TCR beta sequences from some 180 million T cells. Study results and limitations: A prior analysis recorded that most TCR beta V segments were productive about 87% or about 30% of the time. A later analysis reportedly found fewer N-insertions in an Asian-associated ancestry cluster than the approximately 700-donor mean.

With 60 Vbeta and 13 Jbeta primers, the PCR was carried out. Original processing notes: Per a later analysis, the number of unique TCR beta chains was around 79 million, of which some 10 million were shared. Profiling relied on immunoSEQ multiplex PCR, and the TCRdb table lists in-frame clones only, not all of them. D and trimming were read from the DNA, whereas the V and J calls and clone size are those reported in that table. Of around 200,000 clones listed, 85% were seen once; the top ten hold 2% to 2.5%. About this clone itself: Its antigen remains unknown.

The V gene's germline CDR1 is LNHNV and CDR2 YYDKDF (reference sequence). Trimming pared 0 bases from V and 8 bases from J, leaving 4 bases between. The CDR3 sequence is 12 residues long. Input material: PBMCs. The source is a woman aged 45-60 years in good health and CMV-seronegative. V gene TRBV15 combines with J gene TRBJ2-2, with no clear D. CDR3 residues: CATSRDPGELFF. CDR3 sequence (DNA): TGTGCCACCAGCAGAGATCCGGGGGAGCTGTTTTTT.